This TCR beta chain came from a study of T-cell memory formation after mild COVID-19. One entry per CDR3 protein, called by TCRdb with MiXCR from the 5' RACE reads. Of 550,000 to 650,000 distinct CDR3 sequences in the sample, 15% to 20% were seen once. This CDR3 spans 15 amino acids. Germline V gene lookup returns CDR1 SGDLS and CDR2 YYNGEE. With V trimmed by 4 bases and J by 1 base, 4 bases remained unmatched. The source of this sequence is an adult woman who had mild COVID-19 (a few samples of this study predate the infection). Cell type and time point are not known. The V and J genes are TRBV9 and TRBJ2-7; 11 bases are shared with TRBD2. Sequencing was done on a sample of PBMCs or a T cell subset sorted from them (not recorded which). CDR3 nucleotide sequence: TGTGCCAGCAGCTCTAGCGGGAGGTCTTCCTACGAGCAGTACTTC. Protein: CASSSSGRSSYEQYF.